This T cell receptor beta chain was identified during a study of blood T cell repertoires in COVID-19. For the study at large: Italy, Spain and the United States were the sources of the convalescent and acute COVID-19 samples. T cells, B-cell-depleted T cells, or PBMCs supplied cDNA or gDNA.

Germline V gives CDR1 SGHTS, CDR2 YDEGEE. The V and J ends lost 1 base and 7 bases respectively, with 14 bases between them. The length of the CDR3 is 15 residues. In the authors' workflow: Reference gene primer amplification yielded estimated nucleated cell counts. TCRdb keeps only in-frame clones here, not all; method: immunoSEQ multiplex PCR. V and J calls and clone size are given by that table; D and trimming were obtained from the DNA. The data hold 35,000 to 50,000 clones, with 70% to 90% observed a single time. V gene TRBV5-8 combines with J gene TRBJ1-4; D possibly corresponds to TRBD1 (6 bases). This clonotype was sampled from a man aged 55 to 70 with acute or convalescent COVID-19. Specimen: peripheral blood. As DNA, the CDR3 is TGTGCCAGCAGCTTGCCACAGGGAAGGGGTGAAAAACTGTTTTTT. Translated: CASSLPQGRGEKLFF.